Shown below are 18 T cell receptor beta chains from a single sample sequenced in a study of Tregs in tolerant kidney transplant recipients. Only in-frame clones appear in the TCRdb table, and some are missing; sequencing was by immunoSEQ multiplex PCR. The sample includes about 6,300 clones. The nonmyeloablative bone marrow transplants came from related graft donors, with transient mixed chimerism. Sequences were derived from CD4+ T cells from blood (PBMCs), sampled 6 months after the transplant. These receptors originate from a human patient who received a combined kidney and bone marrow transplant. Some of these T cells may belong to the graft donor.

In the case of this clone: From the germline J gene comes the end of the CDR3, since the read stops 3 residues before it. The rearrangement uses TRBV2 and TRBJ1-5; D possibly corresponds to TRBD1 (5 bases). The CDR3 has 15 residues. CDR1 is SNHLY and CDR2 is FYNNEI in the germline V gene. Trimming left V 4 bases short and J 1 base short, with 11 bases between. The CDR3 DNA, read in part, is TGTGCCAGCAGTGTCACGACAGCAAGCAATCAGCCC. It codes for CASSVTTASNQP. The entire CDR3 sequence reads CASSVTTASNQPQHF.

The CDR3 loop is CASGSHTDTQYF. The DNA read from the CDR3 is TGTGCTAGTGGTTCCCACACAGATACG. This chain uses TRBV12-5 with TRBJ2-3; D call uncertain. Read coverage stops 3 residues before the CDR3 terminus; the germline J gene supplies the remainder. Germline CDR1 is LGHNT and CDR2 is FRNRAP. This CDR3 region has 12 residues. V gave up 4 bases and J gave up 2 bases, with 4 bases separating them.

Of note for this clone: The read stops 3 residues short of the end of the CDR3; the missing end is completed from the germline J gene. The V call is TRBV7-2, the J call TRBJ1-2; D possibly corresponds to TRBD1 (6 bases). The CDR3 is 14 residues long. Germline V gene data show CDR1 as SGHTA and CDR2 as FQGNSA. Between the trimmed V and J ends, which lost 3 bases and 4 bases, there was a span of 12 bases. The sequenced part of the CDR3 DNA is TGTGCCAGCAGCTTCGGGGGGCTGGGCTATGGC. Translation gives CASSFGGLGYG. The whole CDR3 protein reads CASSFGGLGYGYTF.

Judged by frequency, this clone is medium-sized (0.01 to 0.1%). The sequence runs out 3 residues before the end of the CDR3; the remainder is reconstructed from the germline J gene. The V gene is TRBV30, the J gene TRBJ1-2, with 9 bases identical to TRBD1. The CDR3 is made up of 16 amino acids. Germline CDR1 and CDR2: GTSNPN and SVGIG (reference sequence). The trim removed 2 bases at V and 6 bases at J, leaving 13 bases unmatched. The CDR3 region is CAWSSRHTGGWHGYTF. The sequenced CDR3 bases are TGTGCCTGGAGTTCACGTCATACAGGGGGCTGGCATGGC.

Turning to this clone: The read falls 3 residues short of the CDR3 end, and the missing part is taken from the germline J gene. The chain uses TRBV20-1 and TRBJ1-4; possible D gene TRBD1, 6 bases. V was cut by 5 bases and J by 5 bases, with 12 bases left in between. There are 13 residues in the CDR3. Germline V gene data show CDR1 as DFQATT and CDR2 as SNEGSKA (reference sequence). The CDR3 protein is CSAWDTRNEKLFF. CDR3 DNA (partial): TGCAGTGCTTGGGACACCCGAAATGAAAAA.

As to this clone: Read coverage stops 3 residues before the CDR3 terminus; the germline J gene supplies the remainder. V gene TRBV20-1 combines with J gene TRBJ2-7; D uncertain. The ends were cut back, 6 bases at V and 3 bases at J, with 9 bases in the middle. The germline V gene has CDR1 DFQATT and CDR2 SNEGSKA (reference sequence). CDR3 length: 11 amino acids. The covered CDR3 bases are TGCAGTGCCCCTCGACACTACGAG. Its protein product is CSAPRHYE. The entire CDR3 is CSAPRHYEQYF.

As for this clone: The CDR3 goes on 3 residues after the read ends, and that part is filled in from the germline J gene. The V and J genes are TRBV20-1 and TRBJ2-7, with 9 positions matching TRBD2. J was trimmed by 4 bases and V by 1 base; bases with no gene match: 5. The V gene's germline CDR1 is DFQATT and CDR2 SNEGSKA (reference sequence). CDR3 size: 14 residues. The CDR3 sequence: CSARVAGVRYEQYF. The CDR3 bases that were read are TGCAGTGCTAGAGTAGCGGGAGTACGGTACGAG.

Its frequency marks this clone as medium-sized. Read sequence stops 3 residues before the CDR3 end, and the germline J gene provides the missing end. V gene TRBV5-6 combines with J gene TRBJ2-1; D not certain. Trimming took 0 bases from V and 0 from J, leaving 4 bases between them. Germline CDR1 is SGHDT and CDR2 is YYEEEE. This CDR3 has 14 amino acids. This CDR3 reads CASSLAGSYNEQFF. Incomplete CDR3 DNA: TGTGCCAGCAGCTTGGCGGGCTCCTACAATGAG. The entire variable domain, with the rest obtained from reference TRBV5-6 and TRBJ2-1, is as follows: DAGVTQSPTHLIKTRGQQVTLRCSPKSGHDTVSWYQQALGQGPQFIFQYYEEEERQRGNFPDRFSGHQFPNYSSELNVNALLLGDSALYLCASSLAGSYNEQFFGPGTRLTVL.

CDR3 amino acids: CASSLGTGVYGYTF. CDR3 bases read: TGTGCCAGCAGCCTAGGGACGGGGGTCTATGGC. J is TRBJ1-2 and V is TRBV28; D perhaps matches TRBD1 (5 bases). The read stops 3 residues short of the end of the CDR3; the missing end is completed from the germline J gene. The germline CDR1 and CDR2 sequences are MDHEN and SYDVKM. The CDR3 totals 14 residues. Trimming cost V 6 bases and J 4 bases, with 15 bases left between them.

With respect to this clone: The read ends 3 residues early relative to the CDR3; the germline J gene fills the gap. The chain has TRBV18 and TRBJ2-2; 8 positions match TRBD2. The CDR3 has 16 residues. Trimming took 6 bases from V and 2 from J; bases not matched to a gene: 8. Germline V gene data show CDR1 as KGHSH and CDR2 as LQKENI. CDR3 DNA, as far as it was read: TGTGCCAGCTCGCGCGGACTAGCCCAAAACACCGGGGAG. Translated, it gives CASSRGLAQNTGE. The full CDR3 protein reads CASSRGLAQNTGELFF.

About this clone: Coverage ceases 3 residues before the CDR3 finishes, and the germline J gene fills in the end. This chain links TRBV7-2 with TRBJ1-5; D uncertain. Germline V gives CDR1 SGHTA, CDR2 FQGNSA. Trimming cost V 5 bases and J 5 bases, with 13 bases left between them. This CDR3 has 14 residues. CDR3 DNA, as far as it was read: TGTGCCAGCAGCCCCCTAGTTTTCGATCAGCCC. The encoded protein is CASSPLVFDQP. The whole CDR3 reads CASSPLVFDQPQHF.

On this clone: Read sequence stops 3 residues before the CDR3 end, and the germline J gene provides the missing end. The genes are TRBV4-1 and TRBJ2-3; D is uncertain. The CDR3 loop spans 13 amino acids. Trimming shortened V by 4 bases and J by 3 bases, and 8 bases separated the two germline ends. The germline CDR1 and CDR2 sequences are MGHRA and YSYEKL. This chain's CDR3 is CASSPLVTDTQYF. CDR3 DNA, as far as it was read: TGCGCCAGCAGCCCACTCGTTACAGATACG.

For this clone: The read falls 3 residues short of the CDR3 end, and the missing part is taken from the germline J gene. V is TRBV20-1 and J is TRBJ2-3, with 14 bases identical to TRBD2. The CDR3 has 15 amino acids. Germline-derived CDR1 and CDR2 are DFQATT and SNEGSKA (reference sequence). The CDR3 bases that were read are TGCAGCCTCCCCGGGACTAGCGGGAGTGGGGATACG. Its protein product is CSLPGTSGSGDT. The full CDR3 sequence reads CSLPGTSGSGDTQYF.

To note about this clone: The missing CDR3 end, 3 residues past where the read stops, is filled in from the germline J gene. The chain is built from TRBV2 and TRBJ1-6, with a possible D match to TRBD1 (6 bases). CDR1 and CDR2 (germline): SNHLY, FYNNEI. V was clipped by 8 bases and J by 6 bases, with 17 bases between them. CDR3 size: 15 residues. Here the CDR3 reads CASAGAQGANSPLHF. The CDR3 DNA, read in part, is TGTGCCAGCGCAGGGGCCCAGGGCGCTAATTCACCC.

To note about this clone: Sequencing ends 3 residues short of the CDR3 end; the germline J gene provides the rest. The chain employs TRBV5-6 and TRBJ2-3; D unresolved. Germline V gives CDR1 SGHDT, CDR2 YYEEEE. Trimming stripped 0 bases from V and 1 base from J, with 9 bases between. The CDR3 runs 15 residues. The CDR3 DNA, read in part, is TGTGCCAGCAGCTTGGACACCAGAGGCACAGATACG. Translated: CASSLDTRGTDT. The entire CDR3 protein is CASSLDTRGTDTQYF. Filled out from reference TRBV5-6 and TRBJ2-3, the complete variable domain reads DAGVTQSPTHLIKTRGQQVTLRCSPKSGHDTVSWYQQALGQGPQFIFQYYEEEERQRGNFPDRFSGHQFPNYSSELNVNALLLGDSALYLCASSLDTRGTDTQYFGPGTRLTVL.

In the case of this clone: The CDR3 goes on 3 residues after the read ends, and that part is filled in from the germline J gene. The chain recombines TRBV19 with TRBJ2-7; TRBD2 matches at 10 bases. The CDR3 covers 15 residues. Germline values: CDR1 LNHDA, CDR2 SQIVND (reference sequence). The junction had 1 base not matched to a gene; V was cut back by 2 bases and J by 0 bases. CDR3: CASSIIAGGSYEQYF. CDR3 DNA, as far as it was read: TGTGCCAGTAGTATAATAGCGGGAGGCTCCTACGAG.

A remark on this clone: The read terminates 3 residues before the CDR3 end, so the remaining end is supplied by the germline J gene. J is TRBJ1-5 and V is TRBV24-1, with 9 bases matching TRBD1. CDR3 size: 18 residues. Losses at the gene ends were 2 bases for V and 2 bases for J; bases not matched to a gene: 9. Germline-derived CDR1 and CDR2 are KGHDR and SFDVKD. Incomplete CDR3 DNA: TGTGCCACCAGTGATTCCGGGACAGGGAAGGGTGGCAATCAGCCC. Its protein is CATSDSGTGKGGNQP. The whole CDR3 protein reads CATSDSGTGKGGNQPQHF.

By frequency, this clone registers medium-sized (0.01 to 0.1%). Read data end 3 residues before the CDR3 end; the end is taken from the germline J gene. The gene calls are TRBV20-1 and TRBJ2-3; 11 nucleotides align to TRBD2. The germline gives CDR1 DFQATT, CDR2 SNEGSKA (reference sequence). The CDR3 runs 14 residues. Trimming took 3 bases from V and 2 from J; bases not matched to a gene: 1. The CDR3 DNA, read in part, is TGCAGTGCTAGGACTAGCGGGACCACAGATACG. Residues: CSARTSGTTDT. The whole CDR3 protein reads CSARTSGTTDTQYF.